The TCR beta chain described here comes from a study of shared clonotypes between healthy human individuals. TCRdb's table, derived via immunoSEQ multiplex PCR, lists solely in-frame clones and lacks some. The table shows roughly 1 million clones, with approximately 78% occurring only once. CDR1 SGHAT and CDR2 FQDESV come from the germline V gene (reference sequence). This CDR3 has 15 amino acids. The chain links TRBV11-1 to TRBJ2-5; 7 bases are a match to TRBD2. The J call is doubtful: the DNA matches TRBJ2-7 better. Input material: memory CD4+ T cells from PBMCs. The sample's subset: CD45RA-negative fraction. This clonotype originated in a man between 18 and 35 years old in good health. Some clones in this sample may be carry-over from other donors' samples. This chain's CDR3 is CASSLGLRETYEQYF. The CDR3 DNA reads as TGTGCCAGCAGCTTAGGATTGCGGGAGACCTACGAGCAGTACTTC.